Following are 27 T cell receptor beta chains from one sample sequenced in a study of blood T cell repertoires in COVID-19. Using immunoSEQ multiplex PCR, the repertoire was profiled, and TCRdb retains in-frame clones only, with some absent. The sample shows roughly 190,000 clones, about 80% of them seen only once. Input material: peripheral blood. The origin of the receptors is a woman aged 55-70 years with COVID-19, enrolled during active disease.

The genes are TRBV4-3 and TRBJ1-6, with 7 nucleotides matching TRBD1. The CDR3 runs to 15 residues. J was trimmed by 5 bases and V by 1 base; bases with no gene match: 2. The V gene's germline CDR1 is LGHNA and CDR2 YSLEER. The CDR3 loop reads CASSQGDSHNSPLHF. CDR3 nucleotides: TGCGCCAGCAGCCAAGGGGACAGCCATAATTCACCCCTCCACTTT.

The chain recombines TRBV7-3 with TRBJ2-2; D is unresolved. V lost 1 base to trimming and J lost 1 base, with 10 bases between them. The CDR3 runs to 16 residues. The germline V gene has CDR1 SGHTA and CDR2 FQGTGA. CDR3 residues: CASSLNSVGNTGELFF. In nucleotides, the CDR3 is TGTGCCAGCAGCTTAAATTCGGTCGGGAACACCGGGGAGCTGTTTTTT.

The CDR3 region is CASSLAAANTGELFF. Written as DNA, the CDR3 is TGTGCCAGCAGCTTAGCAGCGGCGAACACCGGGGAGCTGTTTTTT. The chain carries TRBV7-9 and TRBJ2-2; a weak D match, TRBD2 (5 bases). The CDR3 is made up of 15 amino acids. The germline gives CDR1 SEHNR, CDR2 FQNEAQ (reference sequence). The V end was cut by 0 bases, the J end by 0 bases, with 5 bases between. Supplemented by reference TRBV7-9 and TRBJ2-2, the full variable domain reads DTGVSQNPRHKITKRGQNVTFRCDPISEHNRLYWYRQTLGQGPEFLTYFQNEAQLEKSRLLSDRFSAERPKGSFSTLEIQRTEQGDSAMYLCASSLAAANTGELFFGEGSRLTVL.

The chain couples TRBV19 to TRBJ2-2, with D perhaps matching TRBD2 (6 bases). V lost 6 bases and J lost 8, with 13 bases in between. Germline CDR1 is LNHDA and CDR2 is SQIVND (reference sequence). CDR3 length: 13 amino acids. Written as DNA, the CDR3 is TGTGCCAGTAGGGAGGGCTCGTGGGGGGAGCTGTTTTTT. It codes for CASREGSWGELFF.

V and J are TRBV2 and TRBJ1-1; 8 bases are a match to TRBD1. Per germline, CDR1 SNHLY and CDR2 FYNNEI. Trimming at V came to 5 bases and at J to 1 base, leaving 3 bases not matched to a gene. This CDR3 has 14 residues. The CDR3 nucleotides read TGTGCCAGCAGTCAGGGGGCGGGGAACACTGAAGCTTTCTTT. It is translated as CASSQGAGNTEAFF.

V usage is TRBV19 and J usage is TRBJ2-7, with 8 bases fitting TRBD1. The CDR3 spans 15 residues. The V gene's germline CDR1 is LNHDA and CDR2 SQIVND (reference sequence). Trimming removed 4 bases from V and 1 base from J; junction bases left unmatched: 6. The CDR3 DNA sequence: TGTGCCAGTAGTACCGACAGGGGTGGATCCTACGAGCAGTACGTC. Its translation: CASSTDRGGSYEQYV.

The chain joins TRBV7-3 to TRBJ2-3, with TRBD2 matching over 7 bases. CDR1 and CDR2 from the germline V gene are SGHTA and FQGTGA. The V segment lost 4 bases and the J segment 4 bases; nucleotides outside the gene matches: 8. The CDR3 totals 15 residues. The CDR3, as DNA: TGTGCCAGCAGCTCGTTAGCGGGTAATGCAGATACGCAGTATTTT. It is translated as CASSSLAGNADTQYF.

The chain carries TRBV28 and TRBJ2-4; 7 bases are shared with TRBD2. V lost 6 bases to trimming and J lost 8 bases; unmatched junction nucleotides: 7. The germline CDR1 and CDR2 sequences are MDHEN and SYDVKM. The CDR3 is made up of 13 amino acids. CDR3 coding DNA: TGTGCCAGCAGGAGACCCCGGGAGGACATTCAGTACTTC. As protein: CASRRPREDIQYF.

V and J are TRBV16 and TRBJ2-2, with D unclear. This CDR3 is built from 15 residues. Germline loops: CDR1 KGHSY, CDR2 FQNENV. V dropped 3 bases and J dropped 0 bases, with 8 bases sitting between them. CDR3 residues: CASSQRLANTGELFF. CDR3 sequence (DNA): TGTGCCAGCAGCCAGCGGCTCGCGAACACCGGGGAGCTGTTTTTT.

This chain links TRBV2 with TRBJ2-2, with 10 bases identical to TRBD2. This CDR3 has 16 residues. Germline V gene lookup returns CDR1 SNHLY and CDR2 FYNNEI. V lost 3 bases, J lost 3 bases, and 4 bases stayed unmatched. CDR3 DNA sequence: TGTGCCAGCAGTGATGGTAGCGGGAGGTACACCGGGGAGCTGTTTTTT. Translating gives CASSDGSGRYTGELFF.

This sequence joins TRBV27 and TRBJ2-2, with 7 bases matching TRBD1. Germline V gene data show CDR1 as MNHEY and CDR2 as SMNVEV (reference sequence). This CDR3 contains 16 residues. The V gene end was trimmed by 4 bases and the J gene end by 6 bases; junction bases not matched to a gene: 11. The CDR3 nucleotides are TGTGCCAGCAGTTACAACAGGGGTGTGGTGGCCGGGGAGCTGTTTTTT. Its translation: CASSYNRGVVAGELFF.

V usage is TRBV3-1 (or the pseudogene TRBV3-2) and J usage is TRBJ2-7; TRBD2 matches 10 bases. Germline-derived CDR1 and CDR2 are LGHDT and YNNKEL (reference sequence). This CDR3 is 20 amino acids long. V trimming: 3 bases; J trimming: 4 bases; junction bases outside the gene matches: 21. The CDR3 region has the DNA TGTGCCAGCAGCCAGCTCCGAACCCTCACTCCTTTGACTAGCGGGTACGAGCAGTACTTC. Translated: CASSQLRTLTPLTSGYEQYF.

This clone was detected once. V is TRBV7-2 and J is TRBJ2-1, with TRBD2 matching over 15 bases. This CDR3 contains 15 residues. The V and J ends lost 6 bases and 10 bases, in that order; junction bases with no gene match: 7. CDR1 is SGHTA and CDR2 is FQGNSA in the germline V gene. The CDR3 sequence is CASSRRTSGRVEQFF. The CDR3 DNA is TGTGCCAGCAGTCGCCGGACTAGCGGGAGGGTGGAGCAGTTCTTC.

The rearrangement links TRBV9 to TRBJ2-3; TRBD2 matches 10 bases. Germline CDR1 reads SGDLS; CDR2 reads YYNGEE. The junction had 14 bases not matched to a gene; V was cut back by 4 bases and J by 0 bases. CDR3 length: 19 residues. CDR3 sequence (DNA): TGTGCCAGCAGCCACCCACGGGAGCGGGAGGGCCCAAGCACAGATACGCAGTATTTT. Its protein is CASSHPREREGPSTDTQYF.

The V call is TRBV7-9, the J call TRBJ1-1, with D hard to call. The V end lost 1 base, the J end lost 4 bases, and 10 bases lay between the germline ends. Germline assignment: CDR1 SEHNR and CDR2 FQNEAQ (reference sequence). The CDR3 runs 14 residues. The CDR3: CASSLVGVGTEAFF. In nucleotides, the CDR3 is TGTGCCAGCAGCTTAGTCGGGGTGGGCACTGAAGCTTTCTTT.

V is TRBV3-1 (or the pseudogene TRBV3-2) and J is TRBJ2-7; TRBD1 matches 8 bases. This CDR3 region has 15 residues. Losses at the gene ends were 1 base for V and 2 bases for J; bases not matched to a gene: 4. The germline gives CDR1 LGHDT, CDR2 YNNKEL (reference sequence). CDR3 DNA: TGTGCCAGCAGCCAAGGGGGACAGGTACCCTACGAGCAGTACTTC. Amino acid sequence: CASSQGGQVPYEQYF.

The V gene is TRBV19, the J gene TRBJ1-1; D perhaps matches TRBD1 (6 bases). The CDR3 has 15 amino acids. The germline CDR1 and CDR2 sequences are LNHDA and SQIVND (reference sequence). V dropped 5 bases and J dropped 4 bases, with 17 bases sitting between them. The CDR3 protein is CASSSYRAAGTEAFF. DNA for the CDR3: TGTGCCAGTAGTTCGTACAGGGCCGCGGGCACTGAAGCTTTCTTT. Full variable domain (outside the CDR3, taken from reference TRBV19 and TRBJ1-1): DGGITQSPKYLFRKEGQNVTLSCEQNLNHDAMYWYRQDPGQGLRLIYYSQIVNDFQKGDIAEGYSVSREKKESFPLTVTSAQKNPTAFYLCASSSYRAAGTEAFFGQGTRLTVV.

The gene calls are TRBV5-6 and TRBJ2-3, with D maybe TRBD1 (5 bases). Germline loops: CDR1 SGHDT, CDR2 YYEEEE. This CDR3 region has 16 residues. Trimming removed 1 base from V and 3 bases from J, with 15 bases in between. CDR3 sequence (DNA): TGTGCCAGCAGCTTGTTAGGGGCAGGGTTGACAGATACGCAGTATTTT. It translates to CASSLLGAGLTDTQYF.

With regard to this clone: A read error may account for a junction end that differs from germline. This chain uses TRBV5-1 with TRBJ1-1; D is possibly TRBD1 (6 bases). The CDR3 has 14 amino acids. Germline-derived CDR1 and CDR2 are SGHRS and YFSETQ. The CDR3 loop is CVSSTDRLQHEAFF. The CDR3 nucleotides are TGCGTCAGCAGCACAGACAGGTTGCAACATGAAGCTTTCTTT. The whole variable domain, remainder taken from reference TRBV5-1 and TRBJ1-1, is KAGVTQTPRYLIKTRGQQVTLSCSPISGHRSVSWYQQTPGQGLQFLFEYFSETQRNKGNFPGRFSGRQFSNSRSEMNVSTLELGDSALYLCVSSTDRLQHEAFFGQGTRLTVV.

The CDR3 nucleotides read TGCAGTGCTAGTCCTCCGACGGGGAACTATGGCTACACCTTC. Encoded protein: CSASPPTGNYGYTF. This sequence joins TRBV20-1 and TRBJ1-2; no definite D call. Trimming removed 3 bases from V and 2 bases from J, with 13 bases in between. The CDR3 is 14 amino acids. The germline V gene has CDR1 DFQATT and CDR2 SNEGSKA (reference sequence).

This clone appeared a single time. This chain joins TRBV10-3 and TRBJ2-6, with D perhaps matching TRBD1 (5 bases). V was cut by 10 bases and J by 0 bases, with 10 bases left in between. CDR1 and CDR2 (germline): ENHRY, SYGVKD. CDR3 size: 14 residues. CDR3 region: CATRQLSGANVLTF. The DNA of the CDR3 is TGTGCCACAAGACAGCTCTCTGGGGCCAACGTCCTGACTTTC.

The V and J genes are TRBV7-2 and TRBJ2-7; 14 bases agree with TRBD2. Germline CDR1 is SGHTA and CDR2 is FQGNSA. CDR3 size: 16 residues. V lost 1 base to trimming and J lost 9 bases; unmatched junction nucleotides: 8. CDR3 nucleotides: TGTGCCAGCAGCTTAGAGGGTCGGGGACTAGCGGGAGTGCAGTACTTC. Protein sequence: CASSLEGRGLAGVQYF.

The chain is built from TRBV11-1 and TRBJ2-2; D is perhaps TRBD2 (6 bases). Between the trimmed V and J ends, which lost 0 bases and 6 bases, there was a span of 17 bases. The CDR3 extends over 17 amino acids. The germline V gene encodes CDR1 SGHAT and CDR2 FQDESV (reference sequence). The chain's CDR3 is CASSLALEGLTAGELFF. In DNA form, the CDR3 reads TGTGCCAGCAGCTTAGCGTTGGAGGGCCTCACTGCCGGGGAGCTGTTTTTT.

The rearrangement joins TRBV11-2 to TRBJ1-2; tentatively, D is TRBD1 (5 bases). Germline V CDR1 and CDR2: SGHAT, FQNNGV. The V gene lost 0 bases and the J gene lost 8 bases, with 10 bases spanning the gap. The CDR3 totals 13 residues. The CDR3 nucleotides read TGTGCCAGCAGCTTAGATCGGAGGGGAGGCTACACCTTC. It codes for CASSLDRRGGYTF.

This rearrangement joins TRBV18 to TRBJ2-7; D is unclear. There are 14 residues in the CDR3. Germline loops: CDR1 KGHSH, CDR2 LQKENI. V dropped 0 bases and J dropped 6 bases, with 12 bases sitting between them. CDR3 loop: CASSPPQRVSEQYF. CDR3 nucleotide sequence: TGTGCCAGCTCACCACCGCAACGCGTTTCCGAGCAGTACTTC.

This sequence joins TRBV27 and TRBJ1-4; tentatively, D is TRBD1 (5 bases). Germline values: CDR1 MNHEY, CDR2 SMNVEV (reference sequence). The CDR3 totals 15 residues. V lost 3 bases to trimming and J lost 6 bases, with 14 bases between them. The CDR3 DNA reads TGTGCCAGCAGTTTTTACAAGGGGTACGATGAAAAACTGTTTTTT. It encodes CASSFYKGYDEKLFF.

Only a few counts were recorded for this clone. This chain links TRBV5-5 with TRBJ1-2; a weak D match, TRBD1 (5 bases). The CDR3 sequence is 17 residues long. CDR1 is SGHKS, CDR2 YYEKEE, per germline (reference sequence). V gave up 0 bases and J gave up 1 base, with 16 bases separating them. CDR3 sequence: CASSLAGLPDLNYGYTF. In nucleotides, the CDR3 is TGTGCCAGCAGCTTGGCGGGACTCCCGGACCTTAACTATGGCTACACCTTC.